A single sample gave rise to the 5 T cell receptor beta chains below, sequenced in a study of blood T cell repertoires in COVID-19. Assay: immunoSEQ multiplex PCR; the TCRdb copy retains only in-frame clones and omits some. The sample lists 150,000 to 200,000 clones; 82% were seen once. Specimen: peripheral blood. These receptor sequences come from a woman between 70 and 85 years old with acute or convalescent COVID-19.

The V and J genes are TRBV10-1 and TRBJ1-1, with 8 bases fitting TRBD1. Germline CDR1 reads WNHNN; CDR2 reads SYGVQD (reference sequence). CDR3 length: 16 residues. J gave up 1 base and V 5 bases, and 9 bases lay outside the gene matches. In DNA, the CDR3 is TGCGCCAGCAGTTTCGAACGGACAGGGAAGAACACTGAAGCTTTCTTT. It encodes CASSFERTGKNTEAFF.

In the case of this clone: At the DNA level, this CDR3 is encoded by other sequences in the same sample as well. The chain employs TRBV7-9 and TRBJ1-1; D might be TRBD1 (5 bases). The CDR3 runs 14 residues. Trimming shortened V by 1 base and J by 1 base, and 7 bases separated the two germline ends. CDR1 and CDR2 from the germline V gene are SEHNR and FQNEAQ (reference sequence). CDR3 DNA sequence: TGTGCCAGCAGCTTAGGAACAGGGAACACTGAAGCTTTCTTT. It yields the protein CASSLGTGNTEAFF.

The V gene is TRBV20-1, the J gene TRBJ1-2; TRBD1 matches 8 bases. Per the germline V gene, CDR1 is DFQATT and CDR2 is SNEGSKA (reference sequence). Germline trimming cut 3 bases from V and 4 bases from J; bases unmatched to any gene: 13. The CDR3 sequence is 16 residues long. In DNA, the CDR3 is TGCAGTGCTAGTGCCCCCGGACAGGGCCTACCCTATGGCTACACCTTC. It is translated as CSASAPGQGLPYGYTF.

The chain combines TRBV6-5 with TRBJ1-2; D remains ambiguous. Germline values: CDR1 MNHEY, CDR2 SVGAGI. The CDR3 totals 16 residues. Trimming took 0 bases from V and 3 from J, leaving 14 bases between them. Here the CDR3 reads CASSYSPHRRHYGYTF. The DNA for the CDR3 is TGTGCCAGCAGTTACTCACCGCACAGACGACACTATGGCTACACCTTC.

The CDR3 DNA reads TGTGCCAGCAGTTACTCGTTCAGGAATGAAAAACTGTTTTTT. Translated: CASSYSFRNEKLFF. The chain combines TRBV6-6 with TRBJ1-4; D is unresolved. V lost 0 bases and J 5 bases, leaving 7 bases between the germline ends. The germline V gene has CDR1 MNHNY and CDR2 SVGAGI (reference sequence). The CDR3 runs 14 residues.